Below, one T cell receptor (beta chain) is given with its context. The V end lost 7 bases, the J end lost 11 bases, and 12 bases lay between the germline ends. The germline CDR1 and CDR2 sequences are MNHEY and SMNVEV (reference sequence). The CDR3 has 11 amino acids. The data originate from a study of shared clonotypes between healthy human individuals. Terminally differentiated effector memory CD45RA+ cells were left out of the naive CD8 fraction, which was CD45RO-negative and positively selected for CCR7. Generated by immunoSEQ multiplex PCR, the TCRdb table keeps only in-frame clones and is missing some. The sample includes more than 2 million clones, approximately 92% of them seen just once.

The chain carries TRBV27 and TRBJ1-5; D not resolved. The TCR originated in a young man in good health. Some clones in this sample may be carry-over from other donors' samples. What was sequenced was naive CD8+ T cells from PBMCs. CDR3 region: CASTRVGAQHF. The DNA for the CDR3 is TGTGCCAGCACCCGGGTTGGGGCCCAGCATTTT.